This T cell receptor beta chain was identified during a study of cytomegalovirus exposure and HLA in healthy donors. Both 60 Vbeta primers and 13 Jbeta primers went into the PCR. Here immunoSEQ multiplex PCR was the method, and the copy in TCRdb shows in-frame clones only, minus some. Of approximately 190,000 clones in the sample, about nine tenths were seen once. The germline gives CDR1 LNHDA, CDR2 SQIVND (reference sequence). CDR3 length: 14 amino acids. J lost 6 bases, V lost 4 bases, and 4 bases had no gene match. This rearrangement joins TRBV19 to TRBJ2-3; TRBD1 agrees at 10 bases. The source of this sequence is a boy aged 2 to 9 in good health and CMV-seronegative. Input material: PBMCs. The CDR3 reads CASSTTGGADTQYF. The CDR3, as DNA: TGTGCCAGTAGTACGACAGGGGGCGCGGATACGCAGTATTTT.